This TCR beta chain was sequenced during a study of CD8 T cells in Susac syndrome. Germline loops: CDR1 SEHNR, CDR2 FQNEAQ (reference sequence). Trimming left V 2 bases short and J 10 bases short, with 10 bases between. The CDR3 runs 12 residues. cDNA came from approximately 0.5 to 1 ug RNA primed by random hexamers. TCRdb independently ran MiXCR on the immunoSEQ multiplex PCR reads; one entry per CDR3 protein. The table lists approximately 160,000 distinct CDR3 sequences, less than 95% of them singletons. TCR beta from blood CD8+ and CD4+ T cells was sequenced. The sequencing sample was made of CD4+ T cells from PBMCs. This receptor was obtained from a human donor with multiple sclerosis. The V and J genes are TRBV7-9 and TRBJ2-3; D remains ambiguous. The CDR3 DNA sequence: TGTGCCAGCAGCTTAACGGACCGGGCGCAGTATTTT. The encoded protein is CASSLTDRAQYF.